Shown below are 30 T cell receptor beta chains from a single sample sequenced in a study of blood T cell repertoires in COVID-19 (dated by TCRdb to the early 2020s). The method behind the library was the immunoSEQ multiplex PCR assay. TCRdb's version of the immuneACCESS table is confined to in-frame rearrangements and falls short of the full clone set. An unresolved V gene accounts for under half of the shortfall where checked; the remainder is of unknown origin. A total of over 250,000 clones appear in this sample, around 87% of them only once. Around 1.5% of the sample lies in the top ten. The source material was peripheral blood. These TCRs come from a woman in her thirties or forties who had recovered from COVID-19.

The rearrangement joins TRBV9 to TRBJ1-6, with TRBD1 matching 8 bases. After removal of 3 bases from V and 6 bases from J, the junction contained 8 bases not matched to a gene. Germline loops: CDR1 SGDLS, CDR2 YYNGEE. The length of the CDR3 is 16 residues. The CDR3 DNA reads TGTGCCAGCAGCGGACAGGGGCCGCGGATTAATTCACCCCTCCACTTT. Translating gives CASSGQGPRINSPLHF.

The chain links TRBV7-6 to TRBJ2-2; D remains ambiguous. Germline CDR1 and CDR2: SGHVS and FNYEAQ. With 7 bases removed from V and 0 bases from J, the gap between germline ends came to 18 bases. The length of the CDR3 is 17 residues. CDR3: CASNLGVYFSNTGELFF. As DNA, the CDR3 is TGTGCCAGCAACCTGGGCGTCTACTTCTCGAACACCGGGGAGCTGTTTTTT.

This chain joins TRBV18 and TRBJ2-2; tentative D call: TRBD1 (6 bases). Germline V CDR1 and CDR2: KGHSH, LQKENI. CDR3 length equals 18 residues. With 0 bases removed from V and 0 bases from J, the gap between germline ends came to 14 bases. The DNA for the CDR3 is TGTGCCAGCTCACCACCGACACCGGGACACCCGAACACCGGGGAGCTGTTTTTT. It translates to CASSPPTPGHPNTGELFF. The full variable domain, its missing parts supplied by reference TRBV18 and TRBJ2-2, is NAGVMQNPRHLVRRRGQEARLRCSPMKGHSHVYWYRQLPEEGLKFMVYLQKENIIDESGMPKERFSAEFPKEGPSILRIQQVVRGDSAAYFCASSPPTPGHPNTGELFFGEGSRLTVL.

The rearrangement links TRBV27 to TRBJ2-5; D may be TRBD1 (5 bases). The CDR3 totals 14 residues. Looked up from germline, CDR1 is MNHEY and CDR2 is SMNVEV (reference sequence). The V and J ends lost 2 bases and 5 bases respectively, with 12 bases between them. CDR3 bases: TGTGCCAGCAGTTTAATGGGGCTTTTTGAGACCCAGTACTTC. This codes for CASSLMGLFETQYF.

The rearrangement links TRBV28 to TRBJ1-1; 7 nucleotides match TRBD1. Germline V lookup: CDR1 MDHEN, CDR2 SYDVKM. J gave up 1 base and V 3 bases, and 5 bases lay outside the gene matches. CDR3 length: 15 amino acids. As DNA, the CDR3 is TGTGCCAGCAGTTTCCCCGGGACAGCGAACACTGAAGCTTTCTTT. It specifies CASSFPGTANTEAFF.

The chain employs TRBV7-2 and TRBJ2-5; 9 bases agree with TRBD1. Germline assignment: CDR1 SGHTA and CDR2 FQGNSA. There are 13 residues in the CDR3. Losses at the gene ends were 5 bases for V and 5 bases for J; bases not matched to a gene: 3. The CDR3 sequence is CASSLGTGETQYF. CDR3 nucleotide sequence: TGTGCCAGCAGCCTCGGGACAGGGGAGACCCAGTACTTC.

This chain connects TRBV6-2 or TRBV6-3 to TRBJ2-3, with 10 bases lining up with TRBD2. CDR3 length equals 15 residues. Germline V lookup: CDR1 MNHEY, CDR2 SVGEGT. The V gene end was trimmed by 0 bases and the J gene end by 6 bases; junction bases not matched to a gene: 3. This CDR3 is CASSYSAGGLDTQYF. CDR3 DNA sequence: TGTGCCAGCAGTTACTCAGCGGGGGGGCTCGATACGCAGTATTTT.

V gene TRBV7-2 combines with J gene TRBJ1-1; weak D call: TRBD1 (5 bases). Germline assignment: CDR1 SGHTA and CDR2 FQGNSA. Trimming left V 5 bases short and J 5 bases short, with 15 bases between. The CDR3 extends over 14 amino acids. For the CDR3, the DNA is TGTGCCAGCAGCCCAGCGGGCAGGGCTACTGAAGCTTTCTTT. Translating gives CASSPAGRATEAFF.

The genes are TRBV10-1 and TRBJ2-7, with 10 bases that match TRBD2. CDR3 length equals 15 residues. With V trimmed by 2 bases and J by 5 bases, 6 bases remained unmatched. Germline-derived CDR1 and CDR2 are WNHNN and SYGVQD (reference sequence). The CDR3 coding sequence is TGCGCCAGCAGTGAGCTACTAGCGGGGTTAAACGAGCAGTACTTC. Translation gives CASSELLAGLNEQYF.

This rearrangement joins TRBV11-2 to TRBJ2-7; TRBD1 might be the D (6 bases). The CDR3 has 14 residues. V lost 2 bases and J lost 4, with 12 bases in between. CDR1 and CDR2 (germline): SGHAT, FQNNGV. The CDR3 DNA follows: TGTGCCAGCAGCTTACTTCGACAGGATTACGAGCAGTACTTC. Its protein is CASSLLRQDYEQYF.

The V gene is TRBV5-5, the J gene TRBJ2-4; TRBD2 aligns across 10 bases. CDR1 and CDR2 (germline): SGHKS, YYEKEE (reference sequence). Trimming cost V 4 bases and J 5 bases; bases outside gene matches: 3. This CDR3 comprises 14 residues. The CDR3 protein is CASSHLAGENIQYF. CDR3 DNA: TGTGCCAGCAGCCACCTAGCGGGGGAAAACATTCAGTACTTC.

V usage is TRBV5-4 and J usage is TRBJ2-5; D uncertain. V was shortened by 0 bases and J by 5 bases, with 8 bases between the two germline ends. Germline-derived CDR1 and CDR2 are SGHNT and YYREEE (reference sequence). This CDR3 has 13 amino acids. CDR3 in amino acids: CASSLVATETQYF. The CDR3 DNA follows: TGTGCCAGCAGCTTGGTTGCAACTGAGACCCAGTACTTC. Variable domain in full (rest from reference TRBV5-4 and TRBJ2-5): ETGVTQSPTHLIKTRGQQVTLRCSSQSGHNTVSWYQQALGQGPQFIFQYYREEENGRGNFPPRFSGLQFPNYSSELNVNALELDDSALYLCASSLVATETQYFGPGTRLLVL.

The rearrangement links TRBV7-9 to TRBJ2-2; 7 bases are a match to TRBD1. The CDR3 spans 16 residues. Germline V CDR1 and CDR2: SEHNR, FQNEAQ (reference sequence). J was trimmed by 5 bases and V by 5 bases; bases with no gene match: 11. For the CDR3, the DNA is TGTGCCAGCAGCCAGGACAGGTACCGAGGGACCGGGGAGCTGTTTTTT. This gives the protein CASSQDRYRGTGELFF.

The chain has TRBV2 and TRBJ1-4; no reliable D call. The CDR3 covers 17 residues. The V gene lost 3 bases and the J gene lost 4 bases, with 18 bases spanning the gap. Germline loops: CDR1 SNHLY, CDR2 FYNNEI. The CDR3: CASSDPPMGSYNEKLFF. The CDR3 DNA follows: TGTGCCAGCAGTGATCCCCCAATGGGCAGTTATAATGAAAAACTGTTTTTT.

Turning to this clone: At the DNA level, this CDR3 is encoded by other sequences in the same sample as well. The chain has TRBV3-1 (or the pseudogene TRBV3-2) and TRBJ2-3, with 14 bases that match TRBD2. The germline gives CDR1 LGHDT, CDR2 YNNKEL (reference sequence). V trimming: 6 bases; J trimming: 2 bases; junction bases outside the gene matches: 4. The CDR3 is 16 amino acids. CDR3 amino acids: CASSRLAGGHTDTQYF. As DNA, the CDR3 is TGTGCCAGCAGTCGACTAGCGGGGGGGCACACAGATACGCAGTATTTT.

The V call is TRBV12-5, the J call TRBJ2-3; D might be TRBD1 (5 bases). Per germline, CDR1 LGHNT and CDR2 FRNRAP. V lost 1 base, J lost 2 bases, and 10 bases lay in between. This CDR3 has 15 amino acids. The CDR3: CASGLGTGDTDTQYF. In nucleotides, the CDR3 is TGTGCTAGTGGTTTGGGCACAGGAGACACAGATACGCAGTATTTT.

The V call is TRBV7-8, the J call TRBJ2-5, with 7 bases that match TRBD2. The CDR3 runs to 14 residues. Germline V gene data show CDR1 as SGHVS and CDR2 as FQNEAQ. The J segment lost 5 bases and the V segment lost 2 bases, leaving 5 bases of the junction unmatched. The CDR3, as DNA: TGTGCCAGCAGCTTATTAGCGGGTGCGGAGACCCAGTACTTC. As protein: CASSLLAGAETQYF.

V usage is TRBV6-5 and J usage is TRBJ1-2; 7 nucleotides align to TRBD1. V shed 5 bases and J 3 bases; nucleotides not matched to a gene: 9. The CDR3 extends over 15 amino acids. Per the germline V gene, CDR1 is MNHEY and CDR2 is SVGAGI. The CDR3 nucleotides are TGTGCCAGCAGTCCTTCGAGGGGGACAGACTATGGCTACACCTTC. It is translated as CASSPSRGTDYGYTF.

CDR3 coding DNA: TGTGCCAGCAGCGTGGCGGGGGCAGACTACGAGCAGTACTTC. Encoded protein: CASSVAGADYEQYF. This chain uses TRBV7-9 with TRBJ2-7, with a possible D match to TRBD2 (7 bases). Trimming cost V 5 bases and J 3 bases, with 14 bases left between them. This CDR3 is 14 amino acids long. The V gene's germline CDR1 is SEHNR and CDR2 FQNEAQ (reference sequence).

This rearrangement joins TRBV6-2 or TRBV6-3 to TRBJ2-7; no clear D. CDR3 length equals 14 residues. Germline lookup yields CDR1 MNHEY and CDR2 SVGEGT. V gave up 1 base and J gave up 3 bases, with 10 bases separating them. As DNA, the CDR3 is TGTGCCAGCAGTTACTTGGGCAGTCACTACGAGCAGTACTTC. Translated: CASSYLGSHYEQYF.

The CDR3 DNA follows: TGTGCCAGCAGCTCCGGACTAGCGGGGGGAGTAGATACGCAGTATTTT. It specifies CASSSGLAGGVDTQYF. This rearrangement joins TRBV5-4 to TRBJ2-3; 14 nucleotides align to TRBD2. This CDR3 is built from 16 residues. Trimming at V came to 3 bases and at J to 5 bases, leaving 5 bases not matched to a gene. The germline gives CDR1 SGHNT, CDR2 YYREEE (reference sequence).

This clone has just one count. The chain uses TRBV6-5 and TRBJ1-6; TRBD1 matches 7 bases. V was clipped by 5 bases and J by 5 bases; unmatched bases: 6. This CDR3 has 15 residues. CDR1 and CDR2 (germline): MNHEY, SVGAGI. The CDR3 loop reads CASSTRTGHNSPLHF. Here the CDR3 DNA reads TGTGCCAGCAGTACCAGGACAGGTCATAATTCACCCCTCCACTTT.

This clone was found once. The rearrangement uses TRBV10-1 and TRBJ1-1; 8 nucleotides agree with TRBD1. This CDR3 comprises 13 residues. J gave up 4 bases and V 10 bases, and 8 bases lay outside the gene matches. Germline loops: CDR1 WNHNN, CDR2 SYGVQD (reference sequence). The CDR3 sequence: CATRQDRATEAFF. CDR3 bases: TGCGCCACCCGCCAGGACAGGGCCACTGAAGCTTTCTTT.

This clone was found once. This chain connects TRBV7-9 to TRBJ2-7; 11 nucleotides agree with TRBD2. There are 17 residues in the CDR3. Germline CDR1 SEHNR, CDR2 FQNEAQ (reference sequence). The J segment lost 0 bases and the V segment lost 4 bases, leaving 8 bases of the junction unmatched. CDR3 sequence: CASSSLAGGRSSYEQYF. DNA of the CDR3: TGTGCCAGCAGCTCGCTAGCGGGGGGCCGGAGCTCCTACGAGCAGTACTTC. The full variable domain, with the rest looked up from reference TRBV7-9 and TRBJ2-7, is DTGVSQNPRHKITKRGQNVTFRCDPISEHNRLYWYRQTLGQGPEFLTYFQNEAQLEKSRLLSDRFSAERPKGSFSTLEIQRTEQGDSAMYLCASSSLAGGRSSYEQYFGPGTRLTVT.

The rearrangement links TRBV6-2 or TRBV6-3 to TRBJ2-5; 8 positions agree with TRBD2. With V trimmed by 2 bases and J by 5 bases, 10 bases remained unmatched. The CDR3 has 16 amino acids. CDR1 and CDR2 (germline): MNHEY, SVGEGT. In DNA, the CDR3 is TGTGCCAGCAGTTACGGGTGGCGGGGGGCCGGGGAGACCCAGTACTTC. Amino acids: CASSYGWRGAGETQYF.

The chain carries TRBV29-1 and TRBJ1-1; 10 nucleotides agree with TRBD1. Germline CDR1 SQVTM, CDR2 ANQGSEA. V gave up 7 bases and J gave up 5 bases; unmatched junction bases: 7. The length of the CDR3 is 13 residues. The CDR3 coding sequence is TGCAGCGGCGGATTGGGACAGGGGACTGAAGCTTTCTTT. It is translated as CSGGLGQGTEAFF.

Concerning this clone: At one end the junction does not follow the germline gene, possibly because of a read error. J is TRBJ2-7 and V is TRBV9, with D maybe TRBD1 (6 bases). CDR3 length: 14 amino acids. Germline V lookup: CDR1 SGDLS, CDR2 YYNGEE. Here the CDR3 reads CASSVGDTGYEQYF. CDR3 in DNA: TGTGCCAGCAGCGTAGGGGACACCGGCTACGAGCAGTACTTT.

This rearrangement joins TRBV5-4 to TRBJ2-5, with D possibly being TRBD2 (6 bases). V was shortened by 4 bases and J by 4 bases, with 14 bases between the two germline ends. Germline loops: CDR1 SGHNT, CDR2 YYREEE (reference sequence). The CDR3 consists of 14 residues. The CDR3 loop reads CASSPLAGRETQYF. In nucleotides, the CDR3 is TGTGCCAGCAGCCCCCTCGCGGGGAGAGAGACCCAGTACTTC. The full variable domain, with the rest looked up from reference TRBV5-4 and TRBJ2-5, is ETGVTQSPTHLIKTRGQQVTLRCSSQSGHNTVSWYQQALGQGPQFIFQYYREEENGRGNFPPRFSGLQFPNYSSELNVNALELDDSALYLCASSPLAGRETQYFGPGTRLLVL.

CDR3 sequence (DNA): TGCAGCGTTGAAGACAGGGGATACACTGAAGCTTTCTTT. Translation: CSVEDRGYTEAFF. The gene calls are TRBV29-1 and TRBJ1-1; possible D gene TRBD1, 6 bases. The V and J ends lost 0 bases and 3 bases respectively, with 8 bases between them. From germline, CDR1 is SQVTM and CDR2 ANQGSEA. This CDR3 is 13 amino acids long.

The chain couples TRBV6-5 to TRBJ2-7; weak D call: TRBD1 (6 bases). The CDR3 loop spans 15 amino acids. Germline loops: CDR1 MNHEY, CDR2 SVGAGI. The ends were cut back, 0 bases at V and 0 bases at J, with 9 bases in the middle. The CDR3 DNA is TGTGCCAGCAGTTACTCGCAGGGGAGCTCCTACGAGCAGTACTTC. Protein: CASSYSQGSSYEQYF.